This TCR beta chain derives from a study of post-analysis software for immune sequencing data. Study-wide results and caveats: TRBV segments more frequent in patients than in controls numbered a few and included TRBV5-6, TRBV5-1 and TRBV20-1. Controls had significantly higher normalized Chao1 diversity than multiple sclerosis patients. Samples prepared in the same batch strongly co-clustered by F measure.

Researchers reported that TCR beta cDNA libraries carried unique molecular identifiers. Yield was around 500,000 cDNA molecules from roughly 0.93 to 9.6 million T cells. TCRdb redid the calling of the PCR reads with MiXCR, one entry per CDR3 protein. Of roughly 200,000 distinct CDR3 sequences in the sample, 29% were seen once. This clonotype occurred a few times. The antigen is undetermined. V was cut by 3 bases and J by 4 bases, with 8 bases left in between. The CDR3 totals 13 residues. The chain is built from TRBV12-3 or TRBV12-4 and TRBJ2-3; D unclear. This TCR was sampled from a girl between 2 and 17 years old with multiple sclerosis. Material for sequencing was blood. Here the CDR3 DNA reads TGTGCCAGCAGTTTGGCGAGCCCAGATACGCAGTATTTT. Protein sequence: CASSLASPDTQYF.